This T cell receptor beta chain was recovered during a study of shared clonotypes between healthy human individuals. Study background: A donor's plate count was three for CD4 naive and three for CD4 memory; CD8 naive had two and CD8 memory one.

J was trimmed by 3 bases and V by 2 bases; bases with no gene match: 2. This CDR3 contains 14 residues. Germline-derived CDR1 and CDR2 are SGHNT and YYREEE (reference sequence). Researchers partitioned CD4+ cells into CD45RA+ naive and CD45RA-negative memory subsets. Study-wide results and limits: Some naive CD4 clonotypes, 5% to 5.5%, turned up in common across several donors. An effect of sequencing depth on clonotype sharing among donors was expected.

Concerning this clone: The antigen is not known.

Some clones are missing from TCRdb's copy, which holds only in-frame ones; the method was immunoSEQ multiplex PCR. The sample carries 550,000 to 700,000 clones, less than 80% recorded once. The sequence came from a woman in her thirties in good health. The rearrangement uses TRBV5-4 and TRBJ2-7; 10 bases are shared with TRBD2. Sequenced sample: memory CD4+ T cells sorted from blood. Subset indicated: CD45RA-negative fraction. CDR3 DNA: TGTGCCAGCAGCTTTGCTAGCGGGAGCTACGAGCAGTACTTC. It yields the protein CASSFASGSYEQYF.